This T cell receptor beta chain was captured by sequencing in a study of T cell repertoires in cytomegalovirus infection. Across the whole study: CMV epitopes that were recently identified and HLA-C-restricted were used alongside well-studied HLA-B-restricted ones. Points from the study as a whole: HLA-C-restricted CMV clonotypes gave the most frequent clonotype in two of eight donors. Cumulative public TCR beta family frequency identified CMV carriers with the relevant HLA.

Concerning this clonotype: Its antigen remains unidentified.

TCRdb reprocessed the reads via MiXCR and lists one record per CDR3 protein. This sample has about 830,000 distinct CDR3 sequences, with approximately 29% found just once. The CDR3 sequence is 14 residues long. The ends lost 4 bases at V and 5 bases at J; junction bases unmatched: 6. Sequenced here: cultured CD8+ T cells from PBMCs, sampled from culture after CMV antigen stimulation. The sequence was obtained from a human donor in good health (CMV status not recorded). Some clones in this sample may be carry-over from other donors' samples. The chain employs TRBV12-3 or TRBV12-4 and TRBJ2-5; 8 bases fit TRBD1. The CDR3 is CASSSQGAEETQYF. CDR3 nucleotides: TGTGCCAGCAGTTCTCAGGGGGCCGAGGAGACCCAGTACTTC.